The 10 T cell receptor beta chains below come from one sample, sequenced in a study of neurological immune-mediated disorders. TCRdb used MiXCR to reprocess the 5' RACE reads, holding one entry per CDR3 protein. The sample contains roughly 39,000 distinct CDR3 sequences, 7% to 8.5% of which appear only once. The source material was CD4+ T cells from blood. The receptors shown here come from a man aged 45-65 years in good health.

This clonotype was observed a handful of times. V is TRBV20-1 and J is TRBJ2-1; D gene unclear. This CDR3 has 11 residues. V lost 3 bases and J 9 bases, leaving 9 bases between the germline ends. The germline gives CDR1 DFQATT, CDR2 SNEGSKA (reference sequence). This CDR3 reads CSARVGPEQFF. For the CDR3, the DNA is TGCAGTGCTAGGGTTGGTCCTGAGCAGTTCTTC.

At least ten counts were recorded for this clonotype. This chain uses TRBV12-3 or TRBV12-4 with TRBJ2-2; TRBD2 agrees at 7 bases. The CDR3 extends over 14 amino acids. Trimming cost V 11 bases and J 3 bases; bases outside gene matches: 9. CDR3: CAAGSGMDTGELFF. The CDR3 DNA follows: TGTGCCGCGGGGAGCGGGATGGACACCGGGGAGCTGTTTTTT.

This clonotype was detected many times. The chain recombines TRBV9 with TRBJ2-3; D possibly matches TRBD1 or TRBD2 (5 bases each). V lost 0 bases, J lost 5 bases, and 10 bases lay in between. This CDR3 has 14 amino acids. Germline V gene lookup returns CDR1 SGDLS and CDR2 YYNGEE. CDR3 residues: CASSVASGGDTQYF. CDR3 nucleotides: TGTGCCAGCAGCGTAGCAAGTGGGGGAGATACGCAGTATTTT.

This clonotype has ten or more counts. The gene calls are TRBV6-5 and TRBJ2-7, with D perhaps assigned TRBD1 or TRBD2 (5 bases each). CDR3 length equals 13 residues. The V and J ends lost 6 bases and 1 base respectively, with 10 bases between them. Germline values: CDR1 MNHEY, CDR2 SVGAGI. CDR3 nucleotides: TGTGCCAGCAGCCGGGACGGTTCCTACGAGCAGTACTTC. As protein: CASSRDGSYEQYF.

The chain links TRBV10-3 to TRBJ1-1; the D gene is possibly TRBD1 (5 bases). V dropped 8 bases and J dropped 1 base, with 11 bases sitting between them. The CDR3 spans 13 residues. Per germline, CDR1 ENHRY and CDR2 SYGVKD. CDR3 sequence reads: CAIGRGTNTEAFF. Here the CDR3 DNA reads TGTGCCATCGGAAGGGGTACGAACACTGAAGCTTTCTTT.

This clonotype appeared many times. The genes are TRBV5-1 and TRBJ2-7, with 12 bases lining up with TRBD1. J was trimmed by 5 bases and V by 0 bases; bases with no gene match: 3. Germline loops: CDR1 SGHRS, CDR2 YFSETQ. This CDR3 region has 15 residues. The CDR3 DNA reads TGCGCCAGCAGCTTGGCCGGGACAGGGGGCGACGAGCAGTACTTC. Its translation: CASSLAGTGGDEQYF.

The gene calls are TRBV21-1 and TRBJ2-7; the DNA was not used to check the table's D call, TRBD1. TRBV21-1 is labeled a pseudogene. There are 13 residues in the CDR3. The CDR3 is CASRSVGVYEQYF. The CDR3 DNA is TGTGCCAGCAGGTCGGTGGGGGTCTACGAGCAGTACTTC.

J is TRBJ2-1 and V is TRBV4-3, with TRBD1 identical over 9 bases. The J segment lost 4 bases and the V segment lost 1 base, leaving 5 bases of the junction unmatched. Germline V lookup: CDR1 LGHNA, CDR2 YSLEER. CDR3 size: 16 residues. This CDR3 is CASSQAVTGGYNEQFF. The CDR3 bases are TGCGCCAGCAGCCAAGCCGTGACAGGGGGGTACAATGAGCAGTTCTTC.

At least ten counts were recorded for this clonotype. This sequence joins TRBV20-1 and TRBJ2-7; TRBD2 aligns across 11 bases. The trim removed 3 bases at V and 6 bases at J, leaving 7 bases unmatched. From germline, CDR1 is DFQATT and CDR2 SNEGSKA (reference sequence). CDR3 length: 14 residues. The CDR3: CSASELAGVIEQYF. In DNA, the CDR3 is TGCAGTGCTAGTGAACTAGCGGGAGTGATCGAGCAGTACTTC.

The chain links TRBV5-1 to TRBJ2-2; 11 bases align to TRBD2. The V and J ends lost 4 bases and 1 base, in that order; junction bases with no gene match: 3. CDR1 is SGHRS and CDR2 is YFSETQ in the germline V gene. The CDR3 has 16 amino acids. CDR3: CASSGGTSGNTGELFF. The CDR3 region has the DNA TGCGCCAGCAGCGGCGGGACTAGCGGGAACACCGGGGAGCTGTTTTTT.